This TCR beta chain was profiled in a study of CD8+CD57+ T cells in acquired aplastic anemia. Profiles of TCR beta VDJ and CDR3 were generated from a genomic DNA template. TCRdb reanalysed the reads using MiXCR and keeps one entry per CDR3 protein. Found here are over 250,000 distinct CDR3 sequences, 45% to 65% of them singletons; the top ten hold under 1.5%. In patients chosen for sequencing, flow cytometry had shown CD8+CD57+ cell expansion. Patients uniformly had severe acquired aplastic anemia. No therapy had been given to the patients at the time of blood sampling. This clonotype has ten or more counts. The TCR was taken from a human donor with aplastic anemia. Sequences were obtained from sorted CD4+, CD8+, or CD8+CD57+ T cells (not recorded which) from PBMCs.

CDR3 sequence: CASSQTWTSGEQFF. DNA for the CDR3: TGCGCCAGCAGCCAAACTTGGACTAGCGGTGAGCAGTTCTTC. V gene TRBV4-1 combines with J gene TRBJ2-1, with TRBD2 matching over 10 bases. The ends lost 2 bases at V and 9 bases at J; junction bases unmatched: 4. From germline, CDR1 is MGHRA and CDR2 YSYEKL. The CDR3 totals 14 residues.